These 2 T cell receptor beta chains were sequenced from one sample in a study of identical twins. TCRdb used MiXCR to reprocess the 5' RACE reads, holding one entry per CDR3 protein. This table holds about 530,000 distinct CDR3 sequences, 12% to 15% found once. These data were also filed under a second study, of yellow fever vaccine responses in identical twins.

Sequencing input: CD4+ T cells sorted from blood. These receptors all come from a woman aged 18-29 years in good health.

This clonotype was detected a few times. CDR3 in amino acids: CSASPGAGTGELFF. The DNA of the CDR3 is TGCAGTGCTAGTCCGGGGGCCGGGACCGGGGAGCTGTTTTTT. The rearrangement joins TRBV20-1 to TRBJ2-2, with D perhaps being TRBD1 or TRBD2 (6 bases each). Trimming shortened V by 3 bases and J by 5 bases, and 13 bases separated the two germline ends. Germline loops: CDR1 DFQATT, CDR2 SNEGSKA (reference sequence). This CDR3 comprises 14 residues.

This chain links TRBV11-2 with TRBJ2-5; D is perhaps TRBD2 (6 bases). The CDR3 spans 18 residues. Germline V gives CDR1 SGHAT, CDR2 FQNNGV. V shed 2 bases and J shed 9 bases, with 28 bases lying between them. CDR3 residues: CASSLSWAGGGSGLAQYF. CDR3 bases: TGTGCCAGCAGCTTAAGTTGGGCGGGTGGCGGTAGCGGTTTGGCCCAGTACTTC. Filled out from reference TRBV11-2 and TRBJ2-5, the complete variable domain reads EAGVAQSPRYKIIEKRQSVAFWCNPISGHATLYWYQQILGQGPKLLIQFQNNGVVDDSQLPKDRFSAERLKGVDSTLKIQPAKLEDSAVYLCASSLSWAGGGSGLAQYFGPGTRLLVL.